The present entry profiles one TCR beta chain with its context. Documented treatment: oral pan-JAK inhibitor, 5-10 mg twice daily. PBMC-derived CD4+ and CD8+ T cells were sorted. These data originate in a study of CD8+ T cells in alopecia areata. The CDR3 extends over 18 amino acids. Germline V gene lookup returns CDR1 SGHNT and CDR2 YYREEE (reference sequence). Losses at the gene ends were 4 bases for V and 9 bases for J; bases not matched to a gene: 22. Extraction of RNA preceded its reverse transcription into cDNA, which served as the sequencing template. Sequencing used immunoSEQ multiplex PCR; TCRdb keeps in-frame clones, though not all of them. The sample holds hundreds of thousands of clones, over 45% seen once.

This material consisted of CD4+ T cells sorted from blood, taken around week 54, from a patient treated with tofacitinib. The receptor comes from a human donor with alopecia areata. This rearrangement joins TRBV5-4 to TRBJ2-3; 8 bases are shared with TRBD2. This CDR3 reads CASSPPGVAGPHHLTQYF. In nucleotides, the CDR3 is TGTGCCAGCAGCCCCCCTGGGGTAGCGGGGCCTCATCACCTGACGCAGTATTTT.